The entry below gives a single T cell receptor beta chain sequence along with its context. This clonotype was counted only a few times. Its antigen is currently not known. No qualities accompany the bases; no much larger clone lies one base away. The germline V gene specifies WSHSY as CDR1 and SAAADI as CDR2. Trimming costs V 5 bases and J 5 bases, and their ends lie 15 bases apart. The CDR3 numbers 14 residues from cysteine through phenylalanine. The entry retains the CDR3 DNA only, 42 bases that are in frame from base 1. Ficoll-Paque density gradient centrifugation was used to isolate PBMCs. The sample originates from a study of T-cell memory formation after mild COVID-19 listed by TCRdb under 2021. Describing the broader study: TCR sequence clusters from the two donors were largely donor specific. In two donors, T-cell clones that expanded and contracted after mild COVID-19 were tracked by sequencing TCRalpha and TCRbeta repertoires over time. The cohort comprised two young, previously healthy adult volunteers, one female and one male. What the authors observed across the whole study: Some responding clones were found in pre-infection memory, which suggests that pre-existing cross-reactive memory T cells took part in the SARS-CoV-2 response. Clones that contracted from day 15 to 85 showed balanced CD4/CD8 phenotypes, whereas a second wave of clones that expanded from day 15 to 37 leaned towards CD4+. Whether the second-wave clones peaking on day 37 were SARS-CoV-2 specific was not confirmed. The study covered only a couple of mild cases, and larger cohorts including severe cases with pre-infection samples were considered necessary. Contracting CD4+ clones turned up mainly in the CM and EM memory subsets, whereas EMRA was where CD8+ clones were enriched.

The sequencing machine was an Illumina NovaSeq 6000. TCRalpha and TCRbeta cDNA libraries were constructed by 5'RACE with constant-segment primers, with sample barcodes and unique molecular identifiers being introduced. RNA was extracted from every sample with Trizol reagent. Amplification of the libraries took two PCR steps, and the second step added a second sample barcode plus Illumina TruSeq adapters. Sequencing of libraries was performed on an Illumina NovaSeq with 2 x 150 bp paired-end reads. The original methods were these. Demultiplexing of reads and collapsing into UMI-guided consensus sequences were performed with migec v1.2.7. Using mixcr v2.1.11, UMI consensuses were aligned to TRA and TRB V and J templates and then assembled into clonotypes. Clonotypes were classified as expanded or contracted when called significant by both edgeR and NoisET, with noise models trained on biological replicates. For edgeR calls, a false discovery rate-adjusted p below 0.01 and a log2 fold-change threshold of 1 were applied. As an exploratory analysis of dynamics, PCA with hierarchical clustering was applied to max-normalized trajectories of the 1000 most abundant clonotypes. Separately sequenced CD4+ and CD8+ repertoires were used to assign the CD4 or CD8 phenotype of responding clones. The raw public data were reprocessed by TCRdb itself: fastp quality trimming at Q25, MiXCR clonotype calling, in-frame beta chains only. For every CDR3 protein sequence, its rows merge into one entry that carries the most common genes and DNA. What appears here as the V and J calls and clone size reflects TCRdb's work, not the paper's. This sample has 300,000 to 350,000 distinct CDR3 sequences in its table, and approximately 19% of those were observed once. Around 21% of the sample lies in the top ten.

The sequenced sample consisted of PBMCs or a T cell subset sorted from them (not recorded which). The chain was built from TRBV10-2 and TRBJ1-2, with no confidently assigned D gene. The clonotype originates from a man younger than 35 who had mild COVID-19 (a few samples of this study predate the infection). The sample titles of this study are shuffled in the database, so cell type and time point are left out; the donor was told from shared clones. The sequenced DNA: TGCGCCAGCAGTCCCGTGGGTCTCACGTATGGCTACACCTTC. This gives the protein CASSPVGLTYGYTF.